What follows is one T cell receptor beta chain and its context. Its antigen is as yet unknown. Clones were read by immunoSEQ multiplex PCR, and TCRdb kept only the in-frame ones, dropping some. The sample has about 77,000 clones, less than 85% seen once. The length of the CDR3 is 14 residues. Trimming left V 1 base short and J 4 bases short, with 8 bases between. Germline V lookup: CDR1 SEHNR, CDR2 FQNEAQ (reference sequence). The data were obtained in a study of radiation and T cells in renal cell carcinoma. Sample time point: blood 4 weeks post-SBRT, at nephrectomy. Treatment in this sample: 15 Gy SBRT to primary tumor, nephrectomy 4 weeks later. Nephrectomy followed 15 Gy stereotactic body radiation by 4 weeks. Study outcomes and limitations: Without pretreatment biopsies, baseline tumor clonotype presence was undetermined.

The sample was blood, taken from a patient whose treatment included radiotherapy and nephrectomy. The receptor comes from a woman aged 60 to 75 with renal cell carcinoma. The chain joins TRBV7-9 to TRBJ1-5; D unclear. The CDR3 here is CASSLETSNQPQHF. DNA of the CDR3: TGTGCCAGCAGCTTAGAAACAAGTAATCAGCCCCAGCATTTT.